These 23 T cell receptor beta chains were sequenced from one sample in a study of Ad26.COV2.S vaccination and SARS-CoV-2 variants. Assay used: immunoSEQ multiplex PCR; TCRdb lists only in-frame clones, some missing. This sample has hundreds of thousands of clones, with more than 75% found just once. The treatment denotes: 15 to 20 received Ad26.COV2.S at low or high dose, single or two shots; several received placebo; per-sample allocation not given. Day 63 after the first vaccine or placebo injection was the time point for sampling. This specimen was peripheral blood, taken in a trial of Ad26.COV2.S vaccine versus placebo. Every receptor here comes from a person aged 18 to 65 who received the Ad26.COV2.S COVID-19 vaccine or a placebo.

The CDR3 region has the DNA TGTGCCAGCAGCAAAGTGGCGCAGGAATACATTATCAATGAGCAGTTCTTC. Its translation: CASSKVAQEYIINEQFF. V usage is TRBV21-1 and J usage is TRBJ2-1; TRBD1 reflects the table's D call only, with no check against the DNA. TRBV21-1 is designated a pseudogene. CDR3 length: 17 residues.

The genes are TRBV11-2 and TRBJ2-7, with D maybe TRBD2 (5 bases). This CDR3 is built from 14 residues. In germline, CDR1 is SGHAT, CDR2 FQNNGV. Trimming stripped 1 base from V and 6 bases from J, with 13 bases between. The CDR3 loop reads CASSLASRAAEQYF. The CDR3 nucleotides are TGTGCCAGCAGCTTAGCGTCGAGGGCGGCCGAGCAGTACTTC. Filled out from reference TRBV11-2 and TRBJ2-7, the complete variable domain reads EAGVAQSPRYKIIEKRQSVAFWCNPISGHATLYWYQQILGQGPKLLIQFQNNGVVDDSQLPKDRFSAERLKGVDSTLKIQPAKLEDSAVYLCASSLASRAAEQYFGPGTRLTVT.

The rearrangement links TRBV6-5 to TRBJ2-3, with 9 bases fitting TRBD2. Germline CDR1 is MNHEY and CDR2 is SVGAGI. The CDR3 sequence is 15 residues long. Losses at the gene ends were 8 bases for V and 5 bases for J; bases not matched to a gene: 11. The CDR3, as DNA: TGTGCCAGCTTACTAGCGGGTATAGGAGGAGATACGCAGTATTTT. Translating gives CASLLAGIGGDTQYF.

V and J are TRBV7-8 and TRBJ2-1; D is perhaps TRBD2 (5 bases). The CDR3 covers 14 residues. The germline gives CDR1 SGHVS, CDR2 FQNEAQ. V was clipped by 4 bases and J by 7 bases, with 14 bases between them. CDR3 sequence: CASSSALRRNEQFF. Here the CDR3 DNA reads TGTGCCAGCAGCTCAGCCTTACGGAGGAATGAGCAGTTCTTC. Together with reference TRBV7-8 and TRBJ2-1, the CDR3 gives the full variable domain: GAGVSQSPRYKVAKRGQDVALRCDPISGHVSLFWYQQALGQGPEFLTYFQNEAQLDKSGLPSDRFFAERPEGSVSTLKIQRTQQEDSAVYLCASSSALRRNEQFFGPGTRLTVL.

The chain recombines TRBV7-2 with TRBJ2-1, with D unresolved. Germline assignment: CDR1 SGHTA and CDR2 FQGNSA. Trimming took off 1 base at V and 8 bases at J, with 12 bases between the two ends. CDR3 size: 14 residues. The CDR3 region has the DNA TGTGCCAGCAGCTTAGGGACCCTTGCACATGAGCAGTTCTTC. It is translated as CASSLGTLAHEQFF.

The rearrangement joins TRBV4-2 to TRBJ2-1; 10 bases map to TRBD2. CDR3 length: 19 amino acids. Trimming at V came to 0 bases and at J to 0 bases, leaving 8 bases not matched to a gene. Germline V gene lookup returns CDR1 LGHNA and CDR2 YNFKEQ. CDR3 nucleotide sequence: TGTGCCAGCAGCCAAGATACGAGCGGGGGGGACAGCTCCTACAATGAGCAGTTCTTC. Its translation: CASSQDTSGGDSSYNEQFF.

The gene calls are TRBV5-1 and TRBJ2-7, with D perhaps TRBD2 (6 bases). Germline-derived CDR1 and CDR2 are SGHRS and YFSETQ. The length of the CDR3 is 17 residues. V lost 4 bases to trimming and J lost 0 bases, with 20 bases between them. CDR3: CASSPGVLRLSSYEQYF. The CDR3 DNA reads TGCGCCAGCAGCCCGGGGGTACTTCGTTTGAGCTCCTACGAGCAGTACTTC.

This clone was observed a handful of times. The CDR3 region has the DNA TGTGCCAGCAGCTTAGAAAGCGGTTATGGCTACACCTTC. Its protein product is CASSLESGYGYTF. The V and J genes are TRBV11-2 and TRBJ1-2; the D is unclear. This CDR3 is 13 amino acids long. In germline, CDR1 is SGHAT, CDR2 FQNNGV. The V gene lost 0 bases and the J gene lost 5 bases, with 7 bases spanning the gap.

The chain has TRBV7-9 and TRBJ1-4; no definite D call. V lost 2 bases and J 6 bases, leaving 10 bases between the germline ends. Germline loops: CDR1 SEHNR, CDR2 FQNEAQ (reference sequence). The CDR3 length is 14 residues. The CDR3 reads CASSLRQGDEKLFF. The CDR3 nucleotides read TGTGCCAGCAGCTTACGGCAAGGAGATGAAAAACTGTTTTTT.

Many counts were recorded for this clone. The genes are TRBV27 and TRBJ1-4; 7 positions agree with TRBD1. Germline-derived CDR1 and CDR2 are MNHEY and SMNVEV (reference sequence). The CDR3 runs 16 residues. With V trimmed by 5 bases and J by 4 bases, 10 bases remained unmatched. The CDR3 region has the DNA TGTGCCAGCAGTATTAGCTCGGGACAGTTTAATGAAAAACTGTTTTTT. Protein product: CASSISSGQFNEKLFF.

V and J are TRBV19 and TRBJ1-1; 9 positions match TRBD1. The V gene's germline CDR1 is LNHDA and CDR2 SQIVND (reference sequence). V shed 5 bases and J 5 bases; nucleotides not matched to a gene: 6. The CDR3 has 14 amino acids. The CDR3 bases are TGTGCCAGTAGTCCTGGACAGGGGTGGACTGAAGCTTTCTTT. Protein sequence: CASSPGQGWTEAFF.

The V call is TRBV19, the J call TRBJ1-1; possibly TRBD1 for D (6 bases). The CDR3 is made up of 14 amino acids. Looked up from germline, CDR1 is LNHDA and CDR2 is SQIVND (reference sequence). Trimming cost V 6 bases and J 4 bases, with 15 bases left between them. The CDR3 bases are TGTGCCAGTAGGAGCAGCAGGGGTCCCACTGAAGCTTTCTTT. This gives the protein CASRSSRGPTEAFF.

This clone was counted only a few times. The J gene is TRBJ2-3, the V gene TRBV5-1, with 11 nucleotides matching TRBD1. V shed 4 bases, J shed 3 bases, and the junction held 1 base outside the gene matches. The germline V gene has CDR1 SGHRS and CDR2 YFSETQ. The CDR3 is 14 residues long. The CDR3 nucleotides are TGCGCCAGCAGCCGGGACAGGGGGACAGATACGCAGTATTTT. Its translation is CASSRDRGTDTQYF.

This chain joins TRBV5-1 and TRBJ1-2; D not certain. The germline V and J ends were trimmed by 0 bases and 4 bases, with 4 bases remaining between them. The length of the CDR3 is 12 residues. CDR1 is SGHRS, CDR2 YFSETQ, per germline. This CDR3 is CASSLDTYGYTF. The CDR3 DNA is TGCGCCAGCAGCTTGGACACCTATGGCTACACCTTC.

This chain connects TRBV4-2 to TRBJ2-4; D could derive from TRBD1 or TRBD2 (6 bases each). Trimming stripped 1 base from V and 0 bases from J, with 16 bases between. Germline V gene data show CDR1 as LGHNA and CDR2 as YNFKEQ. This CDR3 has 18 amino acids. The CDR3 here is CASSQGGTSELAKNIQYF. The CDR3 coding sequence is TGTGCCAGCAGCCAAGGCGGGACATCCGAACTAGCCAAAAACATTCAGTACTTC.

This clone showed up just once. The chain is built from TRBV5-4 and TRBJ2-5; 7 bases are shared with TRBD2. The germline gives CDR1 SGHNT, CDR2 YYREEE (reference sequence). CDR3 length: 14 residues. J gave up 3 bases and V 4 bases, and 6 bases lay outside the gene matches. CDR3 in DNA: TGTGCCAGCAGCGTTCGGACTAGGGAAGAGACCCAGTACTTC. Translating it yields CASSVRTREETQYF.

The V gene is TRBV2, the J gene TRBJ1-3; no clear D. The CDR3 length is 15 residues. Between the trimmed V and J ends, which lost 6 bases and 0 bases, there was a span of 12 bases. CDR1 and CDR2 from the germline V gene are SNHLY and FYNNEI. The CDR3 protein is CASSPTALSGNTIYF. As DNA, the CDR3 is TGTGCCAGCAGCCCGACTGCCCTCTCTGGAAACACCATATATTTT.

This CDR3 is CATSAYEQYF. The CDR3 nucleotides read TGTGCCACCAGTGCCTACGAGCAGTACTTC. V usage is TRBV24-1 and J usage is TRBJ2-7; D remains unclear. V lost 5 bases, J lost 2 bases, and 0 bases lay in between. The CDR3 has 10 residues. From germline, CDR1 is KGHDR and CDR2 SFDVKD.

The chain has TRBV27 and TRBJ2-4, with D hard to call. Germline values: CDR1 MNHEY, CDR2 SMNVEV (reference sequence). This CDR3 has 16 amino acids. Trimming shortened V by 0 bases and J by 0 bases, and 9 bases separated the two germline ends. CDR3 DNA: TGTGCCAGCAGTTTATCTGTAGAGCTAGCCAAAAACATTCAGTACTTC. Its protein product is CASSLSVELAKNIQYF.

The CDR3 region is CASSQRTSGGARDTQYF. As DNA, the CDR3 is TGTGCCAGCAGCCAACGGACTAGCGGGGGGGCCCGGGATACGCAGTATTTT. V is TRBV7-2 and J is TRBJ2-3; 15 nucleotides line up with TRBD2. The CDR3 length is 17 residues. CDR1 SGHTA and CDR2 FQGNSA come from the germline V gene. With V trimmed by 5 bases and J by 6 bases, 9 bases remained unmatched.

This chain uses TRBV5-1 with TRBJ2-7; tentatively, D is TRBD2 (5 bases). Germline CDR1 is SGHRS and CDR2 is YFSETQ. Trimming took 0 bases from V and 1 from J, leaving 8 bases between them. The CDR3 covers 14 residues. The CDR3 bases are TGCGCCAGCAGCTTGGATACTAGTTCCTACGAGCAGTACTTC. It specifies CASSLDTSSYEQYF.

The chain couples TRBV9 to TRBJ1-1; TRBD1 aligns across 9 bases. V shed 3 bases and J 0 bases; nucleotides not matched to a gene: 6. The length of the CDR3 is 16 residues. Germline V gene lookup returns CDR1 SGDLS and CDR2 YYNGEE. CDR3 sequence reads: CASSATGGRMNTEAFF. In DNA form, the CDR3 reads TGTGCCAGCAGCGCGACAGGGGGTCGTATGAACACTGAAGCTTTCTTT.

This clone was detected only a few times. The chain links TRBV2 to TRBJ1-6, with a weak D call TRBD1 (6 bases). Trimming left V 5 bases short and J 9 bases short, with 8 bases between. The CDR3 runs to 12 residues. CDR1 is SNHLY and CDR2 is FYNNEI in the germline V gene. CDR3 bases: TGTGCCAGCAGTACAGGGATTTCACCCCTCCACTTT. Residues: CASSTGISPLHF.